These 29 T cell receptor beta chains originate from one sample sequenced in a study of T-cell reconstitution after alpha-beta-depleted transplantation in children. Unique molecular identifiers were used to barcode this TCRbeta library. TCRdb reprocessed the PCR reads via MiXCR and lists one record per CDR3 protein. The sample yields 250,000 to 400,000 distinct CDR3 sequences, approximately 20% seen once. The sample here was PBMCs, mostly from graft donor cells, taken 180 days after TCRalphabeta/CD19-depleted stem cell transplant. These receptors all stem from a male patient aged 5 to 17 who had a stem cell transplant for acute lymphoblastic leukemia, so the T cells may come from the graft donor.

This clonotype has just a few counts. The J gene is TRBJ1-2, the V gene TRBV10-3; 9 nucleotides agree with TRBD1. Per germline, CDR1 ENHRY and CDR2 SYGVKD. CDR3 length equals 17 residues. V lost 10 bases to trimming and J lost 1 base; unmatched junction nucleotides: 16. The CDR3 sequence is CATNHGQGRTFNYGYTF. The DNA for the CDR3 is TGTGCCACCAACCATGGACAGGGGCGAACCTTTAACTATGGCTACACCTTC.

This clonotype was seen a handful of times. V and J are TRBV9 and TRBJ2-7; TRBD2 matches at 8 bases. The CDR3 is 14 amino acids. In germline, CDR1 is SGDLS, CDR2 YYNGEE. With 0 bases clipped from V and 5 bases from J, the junction kept 4 bases outside the gene matches. CDR3: CASSVGISGNEQYF. For the CDR3, the DNA is TGTGCCAGCAGCGTAGGTATTAGCGGGAACGAGCAGTACTTC.

The CDR3: CASSLGQGLDGYTF. The DNA of the CDR3 is TGTGCCAGCAGCTTAGGACAGGGGCTGGATGGCTACACCTTC. The chain combines TRBV27 with TRBJ1-2; 9 bases fit TRBD1. CDR3 length: 14 residues. The J segment lost 6 bases and the V segment lost 6 bases, leaving 8 bases of the junction unmatched. The germline gives CDR1 MNHEY, CDR2 SMNVEV (reference sequence).

The CDR3 bases are TGTGCCAGCAGGGGGACTAGCGGGAGGGCCCGCTCCTACGAGCAGTACTTC. Encoded protein: CASRGTSGRARSYEQYF. The chain has TRBV6-1 and TRBJ2-7; 16 nucleotides agree with TRBD2. The trim removed 6 bases at V and 0 bases at J, leaving 5 bases unmatched. CDR1 and CDR2 from the germline V gene are MNHNS and SASEGT. The CDR3 totals 17 residues.

The chain employs TRBV7-2 and TRBJ1-1, with TRBD1 matching over 8 bases. From germline, CDR1 is SGHTA and CDR2 FQGNSA. The ends lost 3 bases at V and 0 bases at J; junction bases unmatched: 3. This CDR3 is built from 15 residues. The CDR3 coding sequence is TGTGCCAGCAGCTTCGGGACAGGCTTGAACACTGAAGCTTTCTTT. Translation gives CASSFGTGLNTEAFF.

Many counts were recorded for this clonotype. This chain joins TRBV5-1 and TRBJ2-3, with 11 bases identical to TRBD2. The CDR3 sequence is 18 residues long. Trimming removed 3 bases from V and 2 bases from J; junction bases left unmatched: 11. Germline assignment: CDR1 SGHRS and CDR2 YFSETQ. This chain's CDR3 is CASSSRLLLAGATDTQYF. CDR3 bases: TGCGCCAGCAGCTCTCGCCTCCTACTAGCGGGAGCCACAGATACGCAGTATTTT.

This clonotype was found a few times. This chain joins TRBV18 and TRBJ2-7; 9 nucleotides match TRBD1. Germline V gives CDR1 KGHSH, CDR2 LQKENI. The CDR3 has 16 residues. J was trimmed by 3 bases and V by 3 bases; bases with no gene match: 9. The chain's CDR3 is CASSPDTGGALYEQYF. For the CDR3, the DNA is TGTGCCAGCTCACCTGACACAGGGGGCGCCCTCTACGAGCAGTACTTC.

The chain has TRBV25-1 and TRBJ2-5, with 9 bases fitting TRBD2. The trim removed 7 bases at V and 5 bases at J, leaving 8 bases unmatched. Germline V CDR1 and CDR2: MGHDK, SYGVNS. CDR3 size: 14 residues. The CDR3 sequence: CASTGLARRETQYF. In DNA form, the CDR3 reads TGTGCCAGCACCGGACTAGCGAGGAGGGAGACCCAGTACTTC.

V and J are TRBV25-1 and TRBJ2-6; maybe TRBD2 (5 bases). Trimming stripped 4 bases from V and 3 bases from J, with 19 bases between. CDR1 is MGHDK, CDR2 SYGVNS, per germline. The CDR3 covers 18 residues. This chain's CDR3 is CASSAWSGGFFGANVLTF. The CDR3 DNA sequence: TGTGCCAGCAGTGCGTGGTCCGGAGGTTTCTTTGGGGCCAACGTCCTGACTTTC. The full variable domain, completed using reference TRBV25-1 and TRBJ2-6, is EADIYQTPRYLVIGTGKKITLECSQTMGHDKMYWYQQDPGMELHLIHYSYGVNSTEKGDLSSESTVSRIRTEHFPLTLESARPSHTSQYLCASSAWSGGFFGANVLTFGAGSRLTVL.

The sample holds a few counts of this clonotype. The rearrangement uses TRBV7-9 and TRBJ2-1; a possible D gene is TRBD2 (5 bases). Germline assignment: CDR1 SEHNR and CDR2 FQNEAQ (reference sequence). V was pared by 5 bases and J by 4 bases, with 15 bases between. The length of the CDR3 is 15 residues. The CDR3, as DNA: TGTGCCAGCAGCCCCCGGGATAGTACTTACAATGAGCAGTTCTTC. Its translation is CASSPRDSTYNEQFF.

The chain recombines TRBV20-1 with TRBJ2-7, with 10 positions matching TRBD2. Germline V gene sequence: CDR1 DFQATT, CDR2 SNEGSKA (reference sequence). After removal of 0 bases from V and 2 bases from J, the junction contained 4 bases not matched to a gene. The CDR3 is 15 amino acids. CDR3 protein: CSAREGLARTYEQYF. CDR3 nucleotides: TGCAGTGCTAGAGAGGGACTAGCGAGAACCTACGAGCAGTACTTC.

The chain couples TRBV12-3 or TRBV12-4 to TRBJ2-5; tentative D call: TRBD1 (7 bases). CDR3 length equals 16 residues. V gave up 5 bases and J gave up 4 bases, with 20 bases separating them. In DNA form, the CDR3 reads TGTGCCAGCAGTCCGGAGGGCTGGACAGGAAGAGAGACCCAGTACTTC. It is translated as CASSPEGWTGRETQYF.

This clonotype was recorded only once. This rearrangement joins TRBV5-1 to TRBJ2-3; no reliable D call. The CDR3 covers 15 residues. The germline V and J ends were trimmed by 1 base and 4 bases, with 13 bases remaining between them. Germline V gene lookup returns CDR1 SGHRS and CDR2 YFSETQ. CDR3 bases: TGCGCCAGCAGCTTGACGGTAAACAGCGCAGATACGCAGTATTTT. Protein product: CASSLTVNSADTQYF.

A few counts support this clonotype. This chain connects TRBV25-1 to TRBJ2-7; 9 bases line up with TRBD2. Germline CDR1 is MGHDK and CDR2 is SYGVNS. The CDR3 loop spans 13 amino acids. As DNA, the CDR3 is TGTGCTCTTAGAGCGGGAGGATCCTACGAGCAGTACTTC. It codes for CALRAGGSYEQYF.

V is TRBV29-1 and J is TRBJ1-1; 10 bases match TRBD1. Trimming took 7 bases from V and 4 from J; bases not matched to a gene: 6. CDR3 length: 13 amino acids. Germline CDR1 is SQVTM and CDR2 is ANQGSEA. The CDR3 loop is CSGQGALRTEAFF. The CDR3 DNA reads TGCAGCGGACAGGGGGCCTTACGCACTGAAGCTTTCTTT.

V gene TRBV2 combines with J gene TRBJ2-7, with a weak D call TRBD2 (6 bases). This CDR3 is built from 13 residues. CDR1 SNHLY and CDR2 FYNNEI come from the germline V gene. V was shortened by 8 bases and J by 7 bases, with 18 bases between the two germline ends. Here the CDR3 DNA reads TGTGCCAGCCTCTCAATCGGACGGGGGGAGCAGTACTTC. Its protein product is CASLSIGRGEQYF.

This clonotype was seen only a few times. The chain combines TRBV7-9 with TRBJ2-2; 7 bases line up with TRBD2. The CDR3 extends over 14 amino acids. The germline CDR1 and CDR2 sequences are SEHNR and FQNEAQ (reference sequence). The trim removed 7 bases at V and 6 bases at J, leaving 8 bases unmatched. CDR3 nucleotides: TGTGCCAGCACTCGAGGGAGGGGAGCCGGGGAGCTGTTTTTT. Translating it yields CASTRGRGAGELFF.

On this clonotype: Relative to the germline gene, one junction end is altered; a read error may explain this. This chain links TRBV3-1 with TRBJ2-3; 8 bases fit TRBD2. This CDR3 region has 14 residues. In germline, CDR1 is LGHDT, CDR2 YNNKEL (reference sequence). CDR3 nucleotide sequence: TGTGCAAGCAAGCGGGAGTTTAGCACAGACACGCAGTATTTT. Amino acids: CASKREFSTDTQYF.

This clonotype has ten or more counts. This chain connects TRBV27 to TRBJ2-7, with no clear D. CDR3 length: 12 amino acids. Germline V gene sequence: CDR1 MNHEY, CDR2 SMNVEV (reference sequence). V shed 5 bases and J shed 0 bases, with 5 bases lying between them. CDR3 sequence reads: CASSASSYEQYF. CDR3 nucleotides: TGTGCCAGCAGTGCGAGCTCCTACGAGCAGTACTTC.

This clonotype was seen a few times. The V gene is TRBV6-6, the J gene TRBJ2-7, with D perhaps matching TRBD2 (7 bases). CDR3 size: 11 residues. V lost 8 bases to trimming and J lost 6 bases, with 11 bases between them. From germline, CDR1 is MNHNY and CDR2 SVGAGI (reference sequence). The CDR3 region is CASRGGAEQYF. For the CDR3, the DNA is TGTGCCAGCCGAGGGGGGGCCGAGCAGTACTTC.

In its sample, this clonotype was seen a few times. The CDR3 reads CASSPLSPGTNYGYTF. CDR3 bases: TGTGCCAGCAGCCCGCTTAGTCCAGGAACCAACTATGGCTACACCTTC. V usage is TRBV7-6 and J usage is TRBJ1-2, with no clear D. Germline CDR1 reads SGHVS; CDR2 reads FNYEAQ. The CDR3 contains 16 residues. The V end was cut by 5 bases, the J end by 2 bases, with 18 bases between.

This clonotype has only a few counts. The chain is built from TRBV29-1 and TRBJ2-5, with a tentative D call TRBD1 (6 bases). CDR3 size: 14 residues. Germline V CDR1 and CDR2: SQVTM, ANQGSEA. Trimming took 8 bases from V and 2 from J, leaving 18 bases between them. CDR3 region: CSPLTQTGQETQYF. CDR3 DNA sequence: TGCAGCCCCTTGACCCAGACAGGTCAAGAGACCCAGTACTTC. The entire variable domain, with the rest obtained from reference TRBV29-1 and TRBJ2-5, is as follows: SAVISQKPSRDICQRGTSLTIQCQVDSQVTMMFWYRQQPGQSLTLIATANQGSEATYESGFVIDKFPISRPNLTFSTLTVSNMSPEDSSIYLCSPLTQTGQETQYFGPGTRLLVL.

The rearrangement uses TRBV7-6 and TRBJ1-1, with 8 bases fitting TRBD1. The ends lost 5 bases at V and 0 bases at J; junction bases unmatched: 8. The CDR3 sequence is 16 residues long. The V gene's germline CDR1 is SGHVS and CDR2 FNYEAQ. Written as DNA, the CDR3 is TGTGCCAGCAGCATAGGCCCGACAGGGGTGAACACTGAAGCTTTCTTT. Protein product: CASSIGPTGVNTEAFF.

The CDR3 nucleotides read TGCAGCGTTGTCTTCCCCCGGACAGGCCCCTACGAGCAGTACTTC. It is translated as CSVVFPRTGPYEQYF. V gene TRBV29-1 combines with J gene TRBJ2-7; 7 bases match TRBD1. V was pared by 4 bases and J by 2 bases, with 11 bases of the junction left unmatched. Germline lookup yields CDR1 SQVTM and CDR2 ANQGSEA. The CDR3 has 15 residues.

This clonotype showed up many times. The V gene is TRBV20-1, the J gene TRBJ1-3, with D unclear. Germline-derived CDR1 and CDR2 are DFQATT and SNEGSKA (reference sequence). V was pared by 0 bases and J by 5 bases, with 17 bases between. This CDR3 has 16 residues. CDR3 in DNA: TGCAGTGCTAGAGATCTCTTAGACGGCTCCAGAAACACCATATATTTT. Protein product: CSARDLLDGSRNTIYF.

This clonotype came up a few times. This rearrangement joins TRBV25-1 to TRBJ2-1, with TRBD2 matching 10 bases. The CDR3 sequence is 15 residues long. V was pared by 7 bases and J by 5 bases, with 8 bases of the junction left unmatched. From germline, CDR1 is MGHDK and CDR2 SYGVNS. As DNA, the CDR3 is TGTGCCAGCACGCGAGCACTAGCGGGAAACAATGAGCAGTTCTTC. Translation gives CASTRALAGNNEQFF.

This clonotype was recorded a few times. The chain uses TRBV7-9 and TRBJ2-7, with a possible D match to TRBD1 (5 bases). The CDR3 is 14 residues long. Trimming cost V 3 bases and J 5 bases, with 14 bases left between them. Germline CDR1 and CDR2: SEHNR and FQNEAQ (reference sequence). For the CDR3, the DNA is TGTGCCAGCAGCTTGGGGCAGGGCTTCCACGAGCAGTACTTC. Amino acids: CASSLGQGFHEQYF.

The V call is TRBV5-6, the J call TRBJ2-3; maybe TRBD2 (5 bases). V shed 1 base and J shed 6 bases, with 12 bases lying between them. The CDR3 is 14 amino acids. Germline CDR1 is SGHDT and CDR2 is YYEEEE. DNA of the CDR3: TGTGCCAGCAGCTTGTCGGGAATCTCGGATACGCAGTATTTT. Amino acid sequence: CASSLSGISDTQYF.

As to this clonotype: This clone may be a read error of a much larger clone one base away. The V gene is TRBV5-1, the J gene TRBJ2-5, with 7 positions matching TRBD2. In germline, CDR1 is SGHRS, CDR2 YFSETQ. The CDR3 totals 20 residues. CDR3 amino acids: CACRPQKTLTGLVWRETQYF. In nucleotides, the CDR3 is TGCGCCTGCAGACCTCAAAAAACACTGACCGGACTAGTCTGGAGGGAGACCCAGTACTTC.